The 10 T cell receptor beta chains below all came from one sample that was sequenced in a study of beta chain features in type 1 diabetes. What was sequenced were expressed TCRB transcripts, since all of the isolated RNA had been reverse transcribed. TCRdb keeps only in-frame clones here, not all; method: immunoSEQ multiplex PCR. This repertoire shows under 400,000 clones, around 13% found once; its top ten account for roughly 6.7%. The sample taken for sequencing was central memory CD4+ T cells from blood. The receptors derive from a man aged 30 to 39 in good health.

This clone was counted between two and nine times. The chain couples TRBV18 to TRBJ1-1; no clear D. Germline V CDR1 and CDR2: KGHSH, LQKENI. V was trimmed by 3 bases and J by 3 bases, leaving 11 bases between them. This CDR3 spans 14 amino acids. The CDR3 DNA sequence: TGTGCCAGCTCACCGGGGTCCGGGTACACTGAAGCTTTCTTT. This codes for CASSPGSGYTEAFF.

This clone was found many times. In DNA, the CDR3 is TGCGCCAGCAGCCCCGGGACTAGCGGGGGGAATGAGCAGTTCTTC. It codes for CASSPGTSGGNEQFF. V gene TRBV4-1 combines with J gene TRBJ2-1; 15 positions agree with TRBD2. Germline CDR1 reads MGHRA; CDR2 reads YSYEKL. The V segment lost 4 bases and the J segment 7 bases; nucleotides outside the gene matches: 2. The CDR3 covers 15 residues.

The CDR3, as DNA: TGTGCCAGCTCGGGGGGGTATCAAGGAAACACCATATATTTT. It encodes CASSGGYQGNTIYF. The chain combines TRBV27 with TRBJ1-3; TRBD1 is a possible D gene (5 bases). This CDR3 is 14 amino acids long. Trimming pared 8 bases from V and 4 bases from J, leaving 15 bases between. Per germline, CDR1 MNHEY and CDR2 SMNVEV (reference sequence).

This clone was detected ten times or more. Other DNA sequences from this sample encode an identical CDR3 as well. CDR3 residues: CASSPRETEAFF. In DNA form, the CDR3 reads TGTGCCAGCTCACCCCGGGAAACTGAAGCTTTCTTT. The chain joins TRBV18 to TRBJ1-1; D is undetermined. Germline CDR1 KGHSH, CDR2 LQKENI. There are 12 residues in the CDR3. V dropped 3 bases and J dropped 5 bases, with 7 bases sitting between them.

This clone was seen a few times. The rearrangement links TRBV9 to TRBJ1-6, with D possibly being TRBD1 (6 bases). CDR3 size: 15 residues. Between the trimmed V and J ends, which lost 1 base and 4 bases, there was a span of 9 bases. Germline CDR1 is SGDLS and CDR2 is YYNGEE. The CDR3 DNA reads TGTGCCAGCAGCGTAAGCGGACAGTATAATTCACCCCTCCACTTT. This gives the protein CASSVSGQYNSPLHF.

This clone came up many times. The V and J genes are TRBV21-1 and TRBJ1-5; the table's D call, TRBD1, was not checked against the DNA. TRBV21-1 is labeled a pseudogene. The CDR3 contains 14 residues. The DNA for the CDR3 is TGTGCCAGTCAGGGTCGTCTTAGCAATCAGCCCCAGCATTTT. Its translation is CASQGRLSNQPQHF.

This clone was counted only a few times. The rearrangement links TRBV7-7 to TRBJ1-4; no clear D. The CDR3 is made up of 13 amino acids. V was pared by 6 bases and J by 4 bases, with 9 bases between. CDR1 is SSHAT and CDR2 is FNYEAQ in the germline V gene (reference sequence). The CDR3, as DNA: TGTGCCAGCAGGCAGGACTATAATGAAAAACTGTTTTTT. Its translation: CASRQDYNEKLFF.

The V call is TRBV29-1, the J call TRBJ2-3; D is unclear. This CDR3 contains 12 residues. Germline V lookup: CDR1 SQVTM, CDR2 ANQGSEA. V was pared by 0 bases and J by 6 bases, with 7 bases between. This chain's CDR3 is CSVEDRVDTQYF. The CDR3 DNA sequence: TGCAGCGTTGAAGATCGAGTGGATACGCAGTATTTT.

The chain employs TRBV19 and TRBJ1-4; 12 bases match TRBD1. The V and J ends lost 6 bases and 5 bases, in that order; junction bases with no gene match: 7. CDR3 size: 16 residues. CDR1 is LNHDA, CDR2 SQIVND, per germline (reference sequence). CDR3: CASRRGQGAKNEKLFF. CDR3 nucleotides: TGTGCCAGTAGAAGGGGACAGGGGGCTAAGAATGAAAAACTGTTTTTT.

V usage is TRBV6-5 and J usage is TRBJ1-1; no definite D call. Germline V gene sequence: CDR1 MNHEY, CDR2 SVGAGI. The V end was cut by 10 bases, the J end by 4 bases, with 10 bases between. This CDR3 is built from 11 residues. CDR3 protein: CATGNSTEAFF. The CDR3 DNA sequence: TGTGCCACCGGGAATTCCACTGAAGCTTTCTTT.